The entry that follows covers one T cell receptor beta chain sequence. The antigen is not known. This sample was included in a study of cytomegalovirus exposure and HLA in healthy donors. Study-level points and caveats: Analysis was carried out at a later point, and it linked a missense DCLRE1C variant to TCR beta V- and J-gene trimming. Earlier analysis yielded a pattern in which most TCR beta V segments were productive about 90% or about 30% of the time. The study assumed roughly uniform donor sequencing depth for presence/absence analyses. A list of around 160 TCR beta chains associated with cytomegalovirus was given.

The CDR3 totals 15 residues. The V gene's germline CDR1 is SGHDT and CDR2 YYEEEE. V shed 0 bases and J shed 1 base, with 9 bases lying between them. This PCR relied on a set of 60 Vbeta primers and 13 Jbeta primers. Generated by immunoSEQ multiplex PCR, the TCRdb table keeps only in-frame clones and is missing some. The data contain about 160,000 clones, 79% of them seen just once; the ten biggest clones take up around 1.9%. This sequence joins TRBV5-6 and TRBJ2-3; perhaps TRBD1 as D (5 bases). The sequence was obtained from a man between 40 and 49 years old in good health and CMV-seronegative. Sequenced: PBMCs. The CDR3: CASSLGQGRTDTQYF. DNA for the CDR3: TGTGCCAGCAGCTTGGGCCAGGGCCGCACAGATACGCAGTATTTT.